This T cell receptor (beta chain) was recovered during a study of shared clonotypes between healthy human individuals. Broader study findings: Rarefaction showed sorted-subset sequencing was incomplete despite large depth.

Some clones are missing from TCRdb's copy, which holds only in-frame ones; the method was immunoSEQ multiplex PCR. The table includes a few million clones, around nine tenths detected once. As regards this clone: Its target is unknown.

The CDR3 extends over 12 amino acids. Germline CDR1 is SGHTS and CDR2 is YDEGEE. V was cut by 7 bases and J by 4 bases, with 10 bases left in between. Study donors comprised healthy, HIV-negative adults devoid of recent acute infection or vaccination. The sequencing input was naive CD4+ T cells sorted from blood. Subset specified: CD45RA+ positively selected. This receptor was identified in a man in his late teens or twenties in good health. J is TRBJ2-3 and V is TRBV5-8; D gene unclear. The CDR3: CASLRIADTQYF. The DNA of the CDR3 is TGTGCCAGCTTACGGATCGCAGATACGCAGTATTTT.